This is a list of T cell receptor beta chains from one sample in a study of CD8 T cells in ankylosing spondylitis. MiXCR, run by TCRdb on the 5' RACE reads, gives a single entry per CDR3 protein. Of approximately 300,000 distinct CDR3 sequences listed, around 21% are singletons. Sequenced sample: blood, either unsorted or a sorted T cell fraction (not recorded which). These receptors all come from a female donor with ankylosing spondylitis or in good health (not recorded which). The CDR3 runs from the conserved cysteine through the conserved F or W. Fields, in order: J gene, D gene, V gene, clone size, CDR3 DNA, CDR3 protein. D genes are given only for firm matches. The listing skips clone size in some rows; elsewhere it reads once, few, many or a size class.

TRBJ2-1 TRBD1 TRBV2 - TGTGCCAGCAGTGGGACAGGGGTTAATGAGCAGTTCTTC CASSGTGVNEQFF
TRBJ2-1 TRBD2 TRBV19 - TGTGCCAGTCGCGCCCTAGCGGGAGTTCAGATCAATGAGCAGTTCTTC CASRALAGVQINEQFF
TRBJ1-1 - TRBV28 - TGTGCCAGTACGGGGGTAGAAGCTTTCTTT CASTGVEAFF
TRBJ2-7 - TRBV7-6 many TGTGCCAGCAGCTTAGGGGGGATCAGGGCAGGCGAGCAGTACTTC CASSLGGIRAGEQYF
TRBJ1-3 - TRBV25-1 many TGTGCCAGCAGTGAATATCAGGGTTTCAGTGGAAACACCATATATTTT CASSEYQGFSGNTIYF
TRBJ2-7 TRBD1 TRBV6-6 few TGTGCCAGCAGGGGACAGGCGGCCTACGAGCAGTACTTC CASRGQAAYEQYF
TRBJ2-1 TRBD2 TRBV7-8 - TGTGCCAGCAGCTTAGGGTCAAGCGGGGCCTACAATGAGCAGTTCTTC CASSLGSSGAYNEQFF
TRBJ2-7 - TRBV12-3/TRBV12-4 many TGTGCCAGCAGTCCCTCATTGGGGACGCGCGAGCAGTACTTC CASSPSLGTREQYF
TRBJ2-1 TRBD2 TRBV20-1 - TGCAGTGCTAGAAGCGGACTAGCGGGAGGGGTTGAGCAGTTCTTC CSARSGLAGGVEQFF
TRBJ2-3 TRBD2 TRBV13 few TGTGCCAGCAGCTCCGGGAGGGTTGGCACAGATACGCAGTATTTT CASSSGRVGTDTQYF
TRBJ2-3 TRBD2 TRBV24-1 few TGTGCCACCAGTGATGCTAGCGGGGGTGCACGGTATACGCAGTATTTT CATSDASGGARYTQYF
TRBJ2-3 - TRBV6-1 - TGTGCCAGCAAGTCCTGGGGCTCCGAGGATACGCAGTATTTT CASKSWGSEDTQYF
TRBJ2-1 - TRBV25-1 few TGTGCCAGCAGTGAAGCGGGACTCCACAATGAGCAGTTCTTC CASSEAGLHNEQFF
TRBJ2-7 TRBD1 TRBV6-1 few TGTGCCAGCAGTCAGAAAGGGGACAGGGCAGCCTACGAGCAGTACTTC CASSQKGDRAAYEQYF
TRBJ2-1 TRBD2 TRBV6-4 few TGTGCCAGCAGTCCTCTAGCGGGAGCATATCTTGGTGAGCAGTTCTTC CASSPLAGAYLGEQFF
TRBJ1-1 - TRBV29-1 - TGCAGCGTCAGAGACAACACTGAAGCTTTCTTT CSVRDNTEAFF
TRBJ2-2 TRBD1 TRBV12-3/TRBV12-4 few TGTGCCAGCAGATCCGACAGGGCTGGTGGGGAGCTGTTTTTT CASRSDRAGGELFF
TRBJ2-7 - TRBV20-1 few TGCAGTGCTAGAGGGTTGGCTACCTACGAGCAGTACTTC CSARGLATYEQYF
TRBJ2-1 TRBD2 TRBV5-1 - TGCGCCAGCAGCTTGGTCGGCGGGAGTCAAAATGAGCAGTTCTTC CASSLVGGSQNEQFF
TRBJ1-2 TRBD1 TRBV29-1 - TGCAGCGTTGGGTTGACAGGGTACCCCAGTGGCTACACCTTC CSVGLTGYPSGYTF
TRBJ2-1 TRBD2 TRBV23-1 - TGCGCCAACTCCCCGGGGCTAGCGGGAATCAGCTCCTACAATGAGCAGTTCTTC CANSPGLAGISSYNEQFF
TRBJ2-4 TRBD2 TRBV20-1 few TGCAGTGCTACCGGGACTAGAGACATTCAGTACTTC CSATGTRDIQYF
TRBJ1-5 - TRBV20-1 - TGCAGTGCTAGAGCCGTGGGGCCCCAGCATTTT CSARAVGPQHF
TRBJ1-2 - TRBV12-3/TRBV12-4 many TGTGCCAGCAGGTTGACAGCAAACTATGGCTACACCTTC CASRLTANYGYTF
TRBJ2-7 - TRBV7-2 - TGTGCCAGCAGCCTTGCGGGGGCAACCTCCTACGAGCAGTACTTC CASSLAGATSYEQYF
TRBJ2-1 - TRBV7-2 - TGTGCCAGCAGCAGTCCGGGACACCGAATCAATGAGCAGTTCTTC CASSSPGHRINEQFF
TRBJ1-3 - TRBV29-1 - TGCAGCGTTAGCCAGAGCTCTGGAAACACCATATATTTT CSVSQSSGNTIYF
TRBJ2-7 - TRBV6-6 few TGTGCCAGCAGTTACAGGGGGGGCAACGAGCAGTACTTC CASSYRGGNEQYF
TRBJ2-1 TRBD2 TRBV5-1 - TGCGCCAGCAGCTTGGGCCCAGCGGGAGTCAATGAGCAGTTCTTC CASSLGPAGVNEQFF
TRBJ1-4 - TRBV28 - TGTGCCAGCAGCATCTCAACAGGGTGGAAACTGTTTTTT CASSISTGWKLFF
TRBJ2-7 TRBD2 TRBV5-4 - TGTGCCAGCAGCTCCCGGGAGGTCTACGAGCAGTACTTC CASSSREVYEQYF
TRBJ2-7 - TRBV30 few TGTGCCTGGAGTGCCGGGGGGACAACCTACGAGCAGTACTTC CAWSAGGTTYEQYF
TRBJ2-3 - TRBV29-1 many TGCAGCGTACGACAGAAACTACTCACAGATACGCAGTATTTT CSVRQKLLTDTQYF
TRBJ2-2 - TRBV20-1 many TGCAGTGCTAGAGATGGCCGAAGGGACACCGGGGAGCTGTTTTTT CSARDGRRDTGELFF
TRBJ2-3 - TRBV29-1 many TGCAGCGTGGGACTTAAAGGGGATACGCAGTATTTT CSVGLKGDTQYF
TRBJ2-4 TRBD2 TRBV6-1 few TGTGCCAGTCGTCCGGGACTAATAGCCAAAAACATTCAGTACTTC CASRPGLIAKNIQYF
TRBJ2-6 - TRBV7-2 - TGTGCCAGCAGCTTGGAGGCTGGGGCCAACGTCCTGACTTTC CASSLEAGANVLTF
TRBJ2-7 TRBD2 TRBV6-1 few TGTGCCAGCAGAGTAGCGGGAACCTCCTACGAGCAGTACTTC CASRVAGTSYEQYF
TRBJ2-5 TRBD2 TRBV5-1 few TGCGCCAGCAGGATCCAAGCGGGAAAGGTGGAGACCCAGTACTTC CASRIQAGKVETQYF
TRBJ1-5 - TRBV5-4 few TGTGCCAGCACCTTGAGGCTTACCGGGACCGGGAGAGATGGTCAGCCCCAGCATTTT CASTLRLTGTGRDGQPQHF
TRBJ2-5 - TRBV20-1 few TGCAGTGCTAGTCACAGAAACCTCCAAGAGACCCAGTACTTC CSASHRNLQETQYF
TRBJ2-1 TRBD2 TRBV20-1 many TGCAGTGCTAGTAAGCGGGAGGCTGAGCAGTTCTTC CSASKREAEQFF
TRBJ1-1 - TRBV7-3 - TGTGCCAGCAGCAGCGATCCGAACACTGAAGCTTTCTTT CASSSDPNTEAFF
TRBJ2-1 - TRBV11-2 - TGTGCCAGCAGCTTAGAGCGGCCAGAGGAGCAGTTCTTC CASSLERPEEQFF
TRBJ2-5 TRBD2 TRBV28 - TGTGCCAGCAGTTCGCAAGCGGGAGTAGGGCAGACCCAGTACTTC CASSSQAGVGQTQYF
TRBJ1-1 - TRBV29-1 - TGCAGCGTCGCAGGCGGTAACACTGAAGCTTTCTTT CSVAGGNTEAFF
TRBJ2-7 - TRBV6-1 few TGTGCCAGCACCCGGGACGGGTCCTACGAGCAGTACTTC CASTRDGSYEQYF
TRBJ2-5 TRBD2 TRBV6-1 - TGTGCCAGCAGTGAAGCGCGGGCGGGGGGCACCCAGACCCAGTACTTC CASSEARAGGTQTQYF
TRBJ1-1 - TRBV12-3/TRBV12-4 - TGTGCCAGCAGAGTGGGGGTGACCAGGGAAGCTTTCTTT CASRVGVTREAFF
TRBJ2-1 TRBD1 TRBV10-3 few TGTGCCATCAGTCCCCGGGACAGTTCCTACAATGAGCAGTTCTTC CAISPRDSSYNEQFF
TRBJ2-2 - TRBV10-3 - TGTGCCATCAGTGAGTCGCCAGCGGCGAACACCGGGGAGCTGTTTTTT CAISESPAANTGELFF
TRBJ2-2 TRBD2 TRBV12-3/TRBV12-4 - TGTGCCAGCAGTGAGGGACTAGCGGTCAACACCGGGGAGCTGTTTTTT CASSEGLAVNTGELFF
TRBJ2-1 TRBD2 TRBV23-1 few TGCGCCAGCAGAAAAAGGACTAGCGGCTTTGACAATGAGCAGTTCTTC CASRKRTSGFDNEQFF
TRBJ2-7 TRBD1 TRBV20-1 - TGCAGTGCTATAAATTGGGACAGATCCTACGAGCAGTACTTC CSAINWDRSYEQYF
TRBJ2-5 - TRBV5-1 many TGCGCCAGCAGCTTTCCCGACGGACAAGAGACCCAGTACTTC CASSFPDGQETQYF
TRBJ1-4 TRBD1 TRBV20-1 - TGCAGAGCTAGTAGGGGGCGAACTGAAAAACTGTTTTTT CRASRGRTEKLFF